The 29 T cell receptor beta chains below come from one sample, sequenced in a study of cytomegalovirus exposure and HLA in healthy donors. PCR primers comprised 60 Vbeta and 13 Jbeta primers. Generated by immunoSEQ multiplex PCR, the TCRdb table keeps only in-frame clones and is missing some. The sample yields approximately 180,000 clones, approximately 70% seen once. The specimen sequenced was PBMCs. These receptors all stem from a human donor in good health.

The V gene is TRBV7-8, the J gene TRBJ2-5; the match to TRBD2 covers 13 bases. This CDR3 is 19 amino acids long. V dropped 5 bases and J dropped 2; count of bases not matched to a gene: 14. Germline lookup yields CDR1 SGHVS and CDR2 FQNEAQ. The CDR3 coding sequence is TGTGCCAGCAGCCGAAGGCGGACTAGCGGGGGTCCCGTTCAAGAGACCCAGTACTTC. Its protein is CASSRRRTSGGPVQETQYF.

This clone has just a few counts. V usage is TRBV7-6 and J usage is TRBJ1-1; D remains ambiguous. The CDR3 spans 13 residues. In germline, CDR1 is SGHVS, CDR2 FNYEAQ. V dropped 3 bases and J dropped 5 bases, with 10 bases sitting between them. The CDR3 is CASSLEVATEAFF. The CDR3 region has the DNA TGTGCCAGCAGCTTGGAGGTTGCGACTGAAGCTTTCTTT.

V gene TRBV15 combines with J gene TRBJ2-1; D is uncertain. Germline V CDR1 and CDR2: LNHNV, YYDKDF (reference sequence). The V gene lost 3 bases and the J gene lost 7 bases, with 10 bases spanning the gap. CDR3 length equals 13 residues. CDR3 nucleotide sequence: TGTGCCACCAGCAGGGCTCTAGTGAATGAGCAGTTCTTC. It is translated as CATSRALVNEQFF. Using reference TRBV15 and TRBJ2-1 for the parts outside the CDR3, the full variable domain is DAMVIQNPRYQVTQFGKPVTLSCSQTLNHNVMYWYQQKSSQAPKLLFHYYDKDFNNEADTPDNFQSRRPNTSFCFLDIRSPGLGDTAMYLCATSRALVNEQFFGPGTRLTVL.

The genes are TRBV5-6 and TRBJ2-3, with TRBD2 identical over 9 bases. CDR3 length equals 15 residues. After removal of 4 bases from V and 2 bases from J, the junction contained 5 bases not matched to a gene. The germline V gene has CDR1 SGHDT and CDR2 YYEEEE. The CDR3 DNA follows: TGTGCCAGCAGCCCTATAGCGGGGGACACAGATACGCAGTATTTT. Protein sequence: CASSPIAGDTDTQYF.

V and J are TRBV9 and TRBJ2-6, with TRBD2 matching 11 bases. J was trimmed by 0 bases and V by 0 bases; bases with no gene match: 5. The CDR3 spans 19 residues. Looked up from germline, CDR1 is SGDLS and CDR2 is YYNGEE. CDR3 DNA: TGTGCCAGCAGCGTAGAGTCTAGCGGGGGGTACTCTGGGGCCAACGTCCTGACTTTC. Protein product: CASSVESSGGYSGANVLTF.

This clone has a handful of counts. V is TRBV14 and J is TRBJ1-1; 7 bases map to TRBD1. The J segment lost 1 base and the V segment lost 1 base, leaving 9 bases of the junction unmatched. Per germline, CDR1 SGHDN and CDR2 FVKESK. This CDR3 has 17 residues. CDR3 region: CASSQAGMRDRNTEAFF. The CDR3 coding sequence is TGTGCCAGCAGCCAAGCGGGGATGAGGGACAGGAACACTGAAGCTTTCTTT.

The chain is built from TRBV27 and TRBJ1-3, with no clear D. The CDR3 has 16 residues. Germline CDR1 is MNHEY and CDR2 is SMNVEV (reference sequence). Trimming left V 0 bases short and J 0 bases short, with 9 bases between. In nucleotides, the CDR3 is TGTGCCAGCAGTTTATCCTTGCACAACTCTGGAAACACCATATATTTT. It encodes CASSLSLHNSGNTIYF.

The chain couples TRBV7-8 to TRBJ1-1; D gene ambiguous. V gave up 5 bases and J gave up 6 bases, with 13 bases separating them. Per germline, CDR1 SGHVS and CDR2 FQNEAQ. This CDR3 comprises 13 residues. As DNA, the CDR3 is TGTGCCAGCAGCGCCATAGGGAGACCTGAAGCTTTCTTT. Translated, it gives CASSAIGRPEAFF.

The gene calls are TRBV27 and TRBJ1-1; tentative D call: TRBD1 (6 bases). CDR1 MNHEY and CDR2 SMNVEV come from the germline V gene (reference sequence). The length of the CDR3 is 15 residues. V lost 5 bases to trimming and J lost 2 bases, with 15 bases between them. CDR3 region: CASSPLGGRNTEAFF. CDR3 sequence (DNA): TGTGCCAGCAGTCCCCTAGGGGGACGAAACACTGAAGCTTTCTTT.

This clone appeared a few times. V and J are TRBV5-1 and TRBJ1-1; possibly TRBD1 for D (5 bases). The CDR3 contains 14 residues. Deletions cut 1 base from V and 4 bases from J, with 11 bases between. The germline V gene has CDR1 SGHRS and CDR2 YFSETQ. The CDR3: CASSLLRGGTEAFF. In nucleotides, the CDR3 is TGCGCCAGCAGCTTGTTGAGGGGAGGCACTGAAGCTTTCTTT.

There are a few counts of this clone. V gene TRBV15 combines with J gene TRBJ2-7; tentatively, D is TRBD2 (7 bases). V was trimmed by 0 bases and J by 1 base, leaving 13 bases between them. From germline, CDR1 is LNHNV and CDR2 YYDKDF (reference sequence). CDR3 size: 16 residues. The CDR3: CATSRDRGAYSYEQYF. The CDR3 DNA reads TGTGCCACCAGCAGAGATCGGGGGGCCTATTCCTACGAGCAGTACTTC.

V usage is TRBV19 and J usage is TRBJ2-1, with D possibly TRBD2 on 5 matching bases. Trimming pared 3 bases from V and 5 bases from J, leaving 11 bases between. The CDR3 loop spans 14 amino acids. CDR1 and CDR2 (germline): LNHDA, SQIVND (reference sequence). The CDR3 sequence: CASSMVSEHNEQFF. CDR3 bases: TGTGCCAGTAGTATGGTTAGCGAGCACAATGAGCAGTTCTTC.

V usage is TRBV5-1 and J usage is TRBJ1-2, with 9 bases matching TRBD1. After removal of 2 bases from V and 6 bases from J, the junction contained 2 bases not matched to a gene. The CDR3 covers 13 residues. CDR1 is SGHRS and CDR2 is YFSETQ in the germline V gene. The DNA of the CDR3 is TGCGCCAGCAGCTTAGGACAGGGGAATGGCTACACCTTC. Protein sequence: CASSLGQGNGYTF.

V usage is TRBV6-4 and J usage is TRBJ2-7; D may be TRBD2 (5 bases). Trimming shortened V by 1 base and J by 6 bases, and 22 bases separated the two germline ends. Germline V gene lookup returns CDR1 MRHNA and CDR2 SNTAGT. The CDR3 covers 17 residues. CDR3 residues: CASSDLIIFGLITEQYF. The CDR3 DNA sequence: TGTGCCAGCAGTGACTTAATAATATTTGGACTTATCACCGAGCAGTACTTC.

This chain links TRBV5-4 with TRBJ1-5; TRBD1 agrees at 10 bases. The CDR3 loop spans 16 amino acids. The germline CDR1 and CDR2 sequences are SGHNT and YYREEE (reference sequence). V trimming: 4 bases; J trimming: 10 bases; junction bases outside the gene matches: 14. This CDR3 reads CASSARDRGSPSPQHF. The CDR3 nucleotides read TGTGCCAGCAGCGCACGGGACAGGGGATCTCCTTCCCCCCAGCATTTT.

The rearrangement uses TRBV5-1 and TRBJ2-1; 8 nucleotides match TRBD1. Germline CDR1 is SGHRS and CDR2 is YFSETQ. This CDR3 is 14 amino acids long. Trimming took 0 bases from V and 9 from J; bases not matched to a gene: 5. The CDR3 DNA follows: TGCGCCAGCAGCTTGGACTGGACAGGGTGTGAGCAGTTCTTC. Amino acid sequence: CASSLDWTGCEQFF.

V usage is TRBV4-3 and J usage is TRBJ1-5; D may be TRBD1 (5 bases). The CDR3 has 15 amino acids. The germline V and J ends were trimmed by 0 bases and 3 bases, with 9 bases remaining between them. Germline values: CDR1 LGHNA, CDR2 YSLEER. CDR3: CASSQDGGDNQPQHF. CDR3 DNA: TGCGCCAGCAGCCAAGATGGGGGGGACAATCAGCCCCAGCATTTT.

V gene TRBV4-3 combines with J gene TRBJ1-1; a possible D gene is TRBD1 (6 bases). The germline V gene has CDR1 LGHNA and CDR2 YSLEER. The CDR3 has 12 residues. Between the trimmed V and J ends, which lost 8 bases and 6 bases, there was a span of 13 bases. The DNA of the CDR3 is TGCGCCAGCTCGGGGGGCCAGGCTGAAGCTTTCTTT. It translates to CASSGGQAEAFF.

V is TRBV5-6 and J is TRBJ1-2, with TRBD1 matching 7 bases. J lost 7 bases, V lost 2 bases, and 11 bases had no gene match. Germline V gene sequence: CDR1 SGHDT, CDR2 YYEEEE. CDR3 size: 15 residues. CDR3 nucleotides: TGTGCCAGCAGCTTCAGAACGGGACAGACTTTTGGCTACACCTTC. Its protein product is CASSFRTGQTFGYTF.

There are a few counts of this clone. V usage is TRBV5-1 and J usage is TRBJ2-5, with 8 bases fitting TRBD1. The J call may be wrong; the DNA end is better matched by TRBJ2-7. This CDR3 is 15 amino acids long. Germline V CDR1 and CDR2: SGHRS, YFSETQ. The CDR3 DNA follows: TGCGCCAGCAGCTCGGAGGGACAGGTCACCTACGAGCAGTACTTC. Its protein product is CASSSEGQVTYEQYF.

The V call is TRBV7-9, the J call TRBJ1-1; 8 nucleotides agree with TRBD1. CDR1 SEHNR and CDR2 FQNEAQ come from the germline V gene (reference sequence). V dropped 5 bases and J dropped 1; count of bases not matched to a gene: 12. This CDR3 has 17 amino acids. Written as DNA, the CDR3 is TGTGCCAGCAGCCCACGGGACAGGTATACCGGGAACACTGAAGCTTTCTTT. Encoded protein: CASSPRDRYTGNTEAFF.

The V gene is TRBV19, the J gene TRBJ2-7; 8 bases are shared with TRBD1. The CDR3 sequence is 14 residues long. The V and J ends lost 5 bases and 6 bases, in that order; junction bases with no gene match: 9. From germline, CDR1 is LNHDA and CDR2 SQIVND (reference sequence). As DNA, the CDR3 is TGTGCCAGTAGTGTTGGACAGGGAAGCAGCGAGCAGTACTTC. It encodes CASSVGQGSSEQYF.

The J gene is TRBJ2-1, the V gene TRBV4-1; a possible D gene is TRBD1 (5 bases). The CDR3 consists of 15 residues. Germline V gene sequence: CDR1 MGHRA, CDR2 YSYEKL. V shed 4 bases and J shed 2 bases, with 12 bases lying between them. As DNA, the CDR3 is TGCGCCAGCAGCCCGGACAAACCCACCTACAATGAGCAGTTCTTC. Protein product: CASSPDKPTYNEQFF.

This clone was recorded once. J is TRBJ2-1 and V is TRBV7-2, with D perhaps matching TRBD2 (6 bases). Looked up from germline, CDR1 is SGHTA and CDR2 is FQGNSA. The CDR3 runs to 13 residues. V lost 1 base to trimming and J lost 8 bases, with 9 bases between them. DNA of the CDR3: TGTGCCAGCAGCTTAGTCGGGGGAGATGAGCAGTTCTTC. Protein sequence: CASSLVGGDEQFF.

V gene TRBV7-3 combines with J gene TRBJ2-5, with 8 positions matching TRBD1. V was clipped by 6 bases and J by 1 base; unmatched bases: 4. This CDR3 region has 14 residues. Germline V gene lookup returns CDR1 SGHTA and CDR2 FQGTGA. CDR3: CASSSGGGQETQYF. CDR3 nucleotide sequence: TGTGCCAGCAGTTCAGGGGGCGGCCAAGAGACCCAGTACTTC.

The chain couples TRBV30 to TRBJ2-2; 11 bases are shared with TRBD2. The CDR3 is made up of 17 amino acids. Looked up from germline, CDR1 is GTSNPN and CDR2 is SVGIG (reference sequence). The V gene end was trimmed by 2 bases and the J gene end by 2 bases; junction bases not matched to a gene: 7. CDR3 coding DNA: TGTGCCTGGAGTCTCGGGGGACTAGCGGTCAACACCGGGGAGCTGTTTTTT. The encoded protein is CAWSLGGLAVNTGELFF.

This clone turned up a few times. The V gene is TRBV7-9, the J gene TRBJ2-2; 7 nucleotides agree with TRBD1. Trimming removed 5 bases from V and 5 bases from J; junction bases left unmatched: 11. The CDR3 has 16 amino acids. The germline V gene encodes CDR1 SEHNR and CDR2 FQNEAQ (reference sequence). The CDR3 DNA sequence: TGTGCCAGCAGCACATACAGGGGAAAGAGAACCGGGGAGCTGTTTTTT. It is translated as CASSTYRGKRTGELFF. Variable domain in full (rest from reference TRBV7-9 and TRBJ2-2): DTGVSQNPRHKITKRGQNVTFRCDPISEHNRLYWYRQTLGQGPEFLTYFQNEAQLEKSRLLSDRFSAERPKGSFSTLEIQRTEQGDSAMYLCASSTYRGKRTGELFFGEGSRLTVL.

This chain links TRBV14 with TRBJ1-2, with 8 bases lining up with TRBD1. The CDR3 contains 14 residues. V lost 4 bases and J lost 5; bases outside the gene matches: 6. The germline V gene encodes CDR1 SGHDN and CDR2 FVKESK. CDR3: CASSPNRGTYGYTF. As DNA, the CDR3 is TGTGCCAGCAGCCCTAACAGGGGGACGTATGGCTACACCTTC. The whole variable domain, remainder taken from reference TRBV14 and TRBJ1-2, is EAGVTQFPSHSVIEKGQTVTLRCDPISGHDNLYWYRRVMGKEIKFLLHFVKESKQDESGMPNNRFLAERTGGTYSTLKVQPAELEDSGVYFCASSPNRGTYGYTFGSGTRLTVV.

This clone was seen once. This chain uses TRBV5-6 with TRBJ1-5; D remains unclear. Trimming removed 4 bases from V and 0 bases from J, with 11 bases in between. This CDR3 has 15 residues. Germline CDR1 and CDR2: SGHDT and YYEEEE. The CDR3 coding sequence is TGTGCCAGCAGCCCTGGGCCCCATAGCAATCAGCCCCAGCATTTT. Its protein is CASSPGPHSNQPQHF.